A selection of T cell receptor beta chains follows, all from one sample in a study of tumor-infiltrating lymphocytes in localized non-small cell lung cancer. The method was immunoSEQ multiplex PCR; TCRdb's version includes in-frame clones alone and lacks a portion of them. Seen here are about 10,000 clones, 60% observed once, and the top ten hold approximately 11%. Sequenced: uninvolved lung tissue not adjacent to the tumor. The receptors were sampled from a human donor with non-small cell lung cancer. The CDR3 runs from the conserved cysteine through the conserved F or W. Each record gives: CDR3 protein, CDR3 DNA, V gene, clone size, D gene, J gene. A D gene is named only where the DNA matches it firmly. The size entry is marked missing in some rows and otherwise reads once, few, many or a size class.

cdr3_aa: CASSSPTGRYTEAFF
cdr3_nt: TGTGCCAGCAGCTCCCCTACAGGGAGGTACACTGAAGCTTTCTTT
v_call: TRBV11-2
clone_size: NA
d_call: NA
j_call: TRBJ1-1

cdr3_aa: CASSPRRLAGGRNEQFF
cdr3_nt: TGTGCCAGCAGCCCACGGAGACTAGCGGGGGGGCGCAATGAGCAGTTCTTC
v_call: TRBV11-1
clone_size: NA
d_call: TRBD2
j_call: TRBJ2-1

cdr3_aa: CASSSPRGTGENYGYTF
cdr3_nt: TGTGCCAGCAGCTCGCCACGTGGGACAGGGGAAAACTATGGCTACACCTTC
v_call: TRBV9
clone_size: few
d_call: TRBD1
j_call: TRBJ1-2

cdr3_aa: CASSPRDRATYEQYF
cdr3_nt: TGCGCCAGCAGCCCCCGGGACAGGGCCACCTACGAGCAGTACTTC
v_call: TRBV4-3
clone_size: NA
d_call: TRBD1
j_call: TRBJ2-7

cdr3_aa: CASSPTSGVSYNEQFF
cdr3_nt: TGTGCCAGTAGTCCGACGTCGGGGGTGTCCTACAATGAGCAGTTCTTC
v_call: TRBV19
clone_size: NA
d_call: NA
j_call: TRBJ2-1

cdr3_aa: CASSFRVNEQFF
cdr3_nt: TGTGCCAGCAGCTTCAGGGTAAATGAGCAGTTCTTC
v_call: TRBV7-9
clone_size: NA
d_call: NA
j_call: TRBJ2-1

cdr3_aa: CASSLAGTGDGYGYTF
cdr3_nt: TGTGCCAGCAGCTTGGCCGGGACAGGGGATGGCTATGGCTACACCTTC
v_call: TRBV5-4
clone_size: NA
d_call: TRBD1
j_call: TRBJ1-2

cdr3_aa: CASSLGTGDGETQYF
cdr3_nt: TGCGCCAGCAGCTTGGGGACAGGGGACGGGGAGACCCAGTACTTC
v_call: TRBV5-1
clone_size: NA
d_call: TRBD1
j_call: TRBJ2-5

cdr3_aa: CASSRPAETNEKLFF
cdr3_nt: TGTGCCAGCAGTCGCCCGGCGGAAACTAATGAAAAACTGTTTTTT
v_call: TRBV6-6
clone_size: NA
d_call: NA
j_call: TRBJ1-4

cdr3_aa: CASSPGQGRKETQYF
cdr3_nt: TGTGCCAGTAGTCCGGGACAGGGGAGGAAAGAGACCCAGTACTTC
v_call: TRBV19
clone_size: NA
d_call: TRBD1
j_call: TRBJ2-5

cdr3_aa: CASSLEGAPTDTQYF
cdr3_nt: TGTGCCAGCAGCTTGGAGGGGGCCCCCACAGATACGCAGTATTTT
v_call: TRBV5-6
clone_size: NA
d_call: TRBD1
j_call: TRBJ2-3

cdr3_aa: CASSPYRVTEAFF
cdr3_nt: TGTGCCAGCTCACCGTACAGGGTAACTGAAGCTTTCTTT
v_call: TRBV18
clone_size: medium-sized
d_call: NA
j_call: TRBJ1-1

cdr3_aa: CASSRGGTGEKLFF
cdr3_nt: TGTGCCAGCTCAAGAGGGGGGACGGGTGAAAAACTGTTTTTT
v_call: TRBV28
clone_size: NA
d_call: NA
j_call: TRBJ1-4

cdr3_aa: CASKIWGGEGYTF
cdr3_nt: TGTGCCAGCAAAATATGGGGTGGGGAAGGCTACACCTTC
v_call: TRBV5-4
clone_size: medium-sized
d_call: NA
j_call: TRBJ1-2

cdr3_aa: CASSPRTGAGANVLTF
cdr3_nt: TGTGCCAGCAGCCCACGGACAGGGGCCGGGGCCAACGTCCTGACTTTC
v_call: TRBV5-4
clone_size: NA
d_call: TRBD1
j_call: TRBJ2-6

cdr3_aa: CASSLRGGFQETQYF
cdr3_nt: TGCGCCAGCAGTCTCCGGGGGGGGTTCCAAGAGACCCAGTACTTC
v_call: TRBV5-1
clone_size: few
d_call: TRBD2
j_call: TRBJ2-5

cdr3_aa: CASSTGQGAGGNQPQHF
cdr3_nt: TGTGCCAGCAGCACCGGACAGGGGGCCGGGGGAAATCAGCCCCAGCATTTT
v_call: TRBV7-9
clone_size: NA
d_call: TRBD1
j_call: TRBJ1-5

cdr3_aa: CASSLTWTGTGAYEQYF
cdr3_nt: TGTGCCAGCAGTTTAACATGGACCGGGACAGGTGCCTACGAGCAGTACTTC
v_call: TRBV27
clone_size: few
d_call: TRBD1
j_call: TRBJ2-7

cdr3_aa: CASSNLRGPYQETQYF
cdr3_nt: TGCGCCAGCAGCAACCTCCGGGGGCCGTACCAAGAGACCCAGTACTTC
v_call: TRBV5-1
clone_size: NA
d_call: NA
j_call: TRBJ2-5

cdr3_aa: CASSQGGGGEQYF
cdr3_nt: TGCGCCAGCAGCCAAGGAGGGGGCGGCGAGCAGTACTTC
v_call: TRBV4-3
clone_size: NA
d_call: TRBD1
j_call: TRBJ2-7

cdr3_aa: CANSGGSVQPQHF
cdr3_nt: TGTGCCAACAGTGGCGGGTCGGTTCAGCCCCAGCATTTT
v_call: TRBV6-1
clone_size: few
d_call: NA
j_call: TRBJ1-5

cdr3_aa: CASSPSGSGGGNIQYF
cdr3_nt: TGCGCCAGCAGCCCCTCCGGTAGCGGGGGTGGTAACATTCAGTACTTC
v_call: TRBV5-1
clone_size: NA
d_call: TRBD2
j_call: TRBJ2-4

cdr3_aa: CSVEANYGYTF
cdr3_nt: TGCAGCGTTGAAGCTAACTATGGCTACACCTTC
v_call: TRBV29-1
clone_size: few
d_call: NA
j_call: TRBJ1-2

cdr3_aa: CASSREGTNNSPLHF
cdr3_nt: TGTGCCAGCAGCCGGGAGGGGACGAATAATTCACCCCTCCACTTT
v_call: TRBV14
clone_size: medium-sized
d_call: NA
j_call: TRBJ1-6

cdr3_aa: CASSSGQGMDGYTF
cdr3_nt: TGCGCCAGCAGCTCTGGACAGGGGATGGATGGCTACACCTTC
v_call: TRBV5-1
clone_size: NA
d_call: TRBD1
j_call: TRBJ1-2

cdr3_aa: CASSLEPEDYGYTF
cdr3_nt: TGTGCCAGCAGCTTGGAACCGGAGGACTATGGCTACACCTTC
v_call: TRBV7-2
clone_size: NA
d_call: NA
j_call: TRBJ1-2

cdr3_aa: CASSLGRAGETQYF
cdr3_nt: TGCGCCAGCAGCTTGGGTCGGGCGGGAGAGACCCAGTACTTC
v_call: TRBV5-1
clone_size: NA
d_call: NA
j_call: TRBJ2-5

cdr3_aa: CASSEEGWTYEQYF
cdr3_nt: TGTGCCAGCAGTGAAGAGGGTTGGACCTACGAGCAGTACTTC
v_call: TRBV6-1
clone_size: NA
d_call: NA
j_call: TRBJ2-7

cdr3_aa: CASSLGEFTEAFF
cdr3_nt: TGCGCCAGCAGCTTGGGAGAGTTCACTGAAGCTTTCTTT
v_call: TRBV5-1
clone_size: few
d_call: NA
j_call: TRBJ1-1

cdr3_aa: CASSQDRETQYF
cdr3_nt: TGTGCCAGCAGCCAAGATCGGGAGACCCAGTACTTC
v_call: TRBV4-2
clone_size: few
d_call: NA
j_call: TRBJ2-5

cdr3_aa: CASSFGQQNSPLHF
cdr3_nt: TGTGCCAGCAGCTTTGGTCAGCAGAATTCACCCCTCCACTTT
v_call: TRBV7-9
clone_size: NA
d_call: NA
j_call: TRBJ1-6

cdr3_aa: CASSQEVLVPFF
cdr3_nt: TGCGCCAGCAGCCAAGAAGTCCTAGTACCGTTCTTC
v_call: TRBV4-3
clone_size: few
d_call: NA
j_call: TRBJ2-1

cdr3_aa: CASSLLGGEQYF
cdr3_nt: TGTGCCAGCAGTCTACTGGGGGGCGAGCAGTACTTC
v_call: TRBV7-2
clone_size: NA
d_call: NA
j_call: TRBJ2-7

cdr3_aa: CASSYGGGRLNTEAFF
cdr3_nt: TGTGCCAGCAGTTACGGGGGAGGGAGGTTGAACACTGAAGCTTTCTTT
v_call: TRBV6-5
clone_size: NA
d_call: NA
j_call: TRBJ1-1

cdr3_aa: CASSLLGAGELFF
cdr3_nt: TGCGCCAGCAGCTTACTCGGGGCCGGGGAGCTGTTTTTT
v_call: TRBV5-1
clone_size: NA
d_call: NA
j_call: TRBJ2-2

cdr3_aa: CASTGIPTSGELFF
cdr3_nt: TGTGCCAGCACTGGGATCCCAACGTCGGGGGAGCTGTTTTTT
v_call: TRBV2
clone_size: NA
d_call: NA
j_call: TRBJ2-2

cdr3_aa: CASSALGQINQPQHF
cdr3_nt: TGTGCCAGCAGCGCCCTGGGACAGATCAATCAGCCCCAGCATTTT
v_call: TRBV11-2
clone_size: NA
d_call: TRBD1
j_call: TRBJ1-5

cdr3_aa: CASSLGTGAGKETQYF
cdr3_nt: TGCGCCAGCAGCCTAGGGACAGGGGCTGGGAAAGAGACCCAGTACTTC
v_call: TRBV4-1
clone_size: few
d_call: TRBD1
j_call: TRBJ2-5

cdr3_aa: CASSYPEGLADEQYF
cdr3_nt: TGTGCCAGCAGTTACCCTGAGGGTCTCGCGGACGAGCAGTACTTC
v_call: TRBV6-6
clone_size: NA
d_call: NA
j_call: TRBJ2-7

cdr3_aa: CASSENTEAFF
cdr3_nt: TGCGCCAGCAGCGAAAACACTGAAGCTTTCTTT
v_call: TRBV5-1
clone_size: NA
d_call: NA
j_call: TRBJ1-1

cdr3_aa: CASSQLPLGRDTQYF
cdr3_nt: TGTGCCAGCAGCCAACTCCCCTTAGGAAGAGATACGCAGTATTTT
v_call: TRBV7-3
clone_size: once
d_call: NA
j_call: TRBJ2-3

cdr3_aa: CASNDRGQFNNSPLHF
cdr3_nt: TGTGCCAGCAACGACAGGGGGCAGTTCAATAATTCACCCCTCCACTTT
v_call: TRBV7-9
clone_size: NA
d_call: TRBD1
j_call: TRBJ1-6

cdr3_aa: CASSLGGTGVNEQYF
cdr3_nt: TGTGCCAGCAGCTTAGGGGGGACAGGGGTCAACGAGCAGTACTTC
v_call: TRBV11-2
clone_size: NA
d_call: TRBD1
j_call: TRBJ2-7

cdr3_aa: CASSDFSGGSYNEQFF
cdr3_nt: TGTGCCAGCAGTGATTTCAGCGGGGGATCCTACAATGAGCAGTTCTTC
v_call: TRBV6-4
clone_size: few
d_call: TRBD2
j_call: TRBJ2-1

cdr3_aa: CASSENLGQDYEQYF
cdr3_nt: TGTGCCAGCAGTGAGAACCTGGGACAGGACTACGAGCAGTACTTC
v_call: TRBV6-1
clone_size: NA
d_call: TRBD1
j_call: TRBJ2-7

cdr3_aa: CAGTLGGGGTDTQYF
cdr3_nt: TGTGCCGGCACCCTAGGGGGGGGAGGCACAGATACGCAGTATTTT
v_call: TRBV2
clone_size: NA
d_call: NA
j_call: TRBJ2-3

cdr3_aa: CASSFGGYGTEAFF
cdr3_nt: TGTGCCAGCAGCTTCGGGGGATACGGCACTGAAGCTTTCTTT
v_call: TRBV7-3
clone_size: NA
d_call: NA
j_call: TRBJ1-1

cdr3_aa: CASTDRSYEQYF
cdr3_nt: TGTGCCAGCACGGACAGATCCTACGAGCAGTACTTC
v_call: TRBV6-4
clone_size: NA
d_call: NA
j_call: TRBJ2-7

cdr3_aa: CASSLGQGNTEAFF
cdr3_nt: TGTGCCAGCAGCTTAGGGCAGGGGAACACTGAAGCTTTCTTT
v_call: TRBV11-1
clone_size: NA
d_call: NA
j_call: TRBJ1-1

cdr3_aa: CAISDSPRGLYEQYF
cdr3_nt: TGTGCCATCAGTGATTCACCCAGGGGGCTCTACGAGCAGTACTTC
v_call: TRBV10-3
clone_size: few
d_call: TRBD1
j_call: TRBJ2-7

cdr3_aa: CASSIALAGGYTDTQYF
cdr3_nt: TGTGCCAGTAGTATCGCACTAGCGGGGGGATACACAGATACGCAGTATTTT
v_call: TRBV19
clone_size: NA
d_call: TRBD2
j_call: TRBJ2-3